Listed below are T cell receptor beta chains from one sample, sequenced in a study of metastatic and nonmetastatic thyroid tumors. TCRdb redid the clone calls on the PCR reads using MiXCR. The table shows around 30,000 clones, with about a quarter occurring only once. Sequencing was done on a sample of blood. The receptors come from a female donor with papillary thyroid cancer or a benign thyroid nodule (not recorded which). Some clones in this sample may be carry-over from other donors' samples. Both conserved end residues are part of each CDR3. Each record gives: CDR3 protein, CDR3 DNA, clone size, V gene, D gene, J gene. D genes are given only for firm matches. Size is omitted from some rows. Given values are once, few, many or a class for expanded clones.

CATSVAQDTDTQYF TGTGCCACCAGTGTAGCACAGGACACAGATACGCAGTATTTT many TRBV24-1 . TRBJ2-3
CATSEPGTGGFDEQFF TGTGCCACCAGTGAACCCGGGACAGGGGGTTTCGATGAGCAGTTCTTC medium-sized TRBV24-1 TRBD1 TRBJ2-1
CSAHSGYSTDTQYF TGCAGTGCTCATAGCGGGTATTCTACAGATACGCAGTATTTT medium-sized TRBV20-1 TRBD2 TRBJ2-3
CASSPGAGRQPQQF TGTGCCAGCAGCCCGGGGGCCGGCCGGCAGCCCCAGCAGTTT . TRBV27 . TRBJ1-5
CASSFSGTSYNEQFF TGTGCCAGCAGCTTCAGCGGGACCTCCTACAATGAGCAGTTCTTC many TRBV5-6 TRBD2 TRBJ2-1
CASSRASCTDTQYF TGTGCCAGCAGCCGTGCTAGCTGCACAGATACGCAGTATTTT . TRBV5-5 . TRBJ2-3
CSARIEREGYYEQFF TGCAGTGCTAGGATAGAGCGGGAGGGGTATTATGAGCAGTTCTTC many TRBV20-1 TRBD2 TRBJ2-1
CASSFYAQGTSGIHSYNEQFF TGTGCCAGCAGTTTTTACGCGCAGGGGACTAGCGGGATACACTCCTACAATGAGCAGTTCTTC few TRBV28 TRBD2 TRBJ2-1
CASSSSRSTEAFF TGCGCCAGTAGCTCCTCGCGGTCCACTGAAGCTTTCTTT . TRBV5-1 . TRBJ1-1
CASSYFKTNYGYTF TGTGCCAGCAGTTACTTCAAGACGAACTATGGCTACACCTTC many TRBV6-2/TRBV6-3 . TRBJ1-2
CASSLEAGATHEQFF TGTGCCAGCAGCTTAGAAGCGGGAGCAACCCATGAGCAGTTCTTC many TRBV7-2 TRBD2 TRBJ2-1
CASSSGGVRSPLHF TGTGCCAGCAGCTCAGGAGGGGTTCGGTCACCCCTCCACTTT . TRBV7-9 . TRBJ1-6
CASSLWGFEQYF TGTGCCAGCAGTTTGTGGGGTTTCGAGCAGTACTTC . TRBV27 . TRBJ2-7
CASSFLTGQGHEQYF TGCGCCAGCAGCTTCCTGACGGGACAGGGCCACGAGCAGTACTTC many TRBV5-1 TRBD1 TRBJ2-7
CASGLVDTDTQYF TGTGCTAGTGGTTTGGTGGACACAGATACGCAGTATTTT many TRBV12-5 . TRBJ2-3